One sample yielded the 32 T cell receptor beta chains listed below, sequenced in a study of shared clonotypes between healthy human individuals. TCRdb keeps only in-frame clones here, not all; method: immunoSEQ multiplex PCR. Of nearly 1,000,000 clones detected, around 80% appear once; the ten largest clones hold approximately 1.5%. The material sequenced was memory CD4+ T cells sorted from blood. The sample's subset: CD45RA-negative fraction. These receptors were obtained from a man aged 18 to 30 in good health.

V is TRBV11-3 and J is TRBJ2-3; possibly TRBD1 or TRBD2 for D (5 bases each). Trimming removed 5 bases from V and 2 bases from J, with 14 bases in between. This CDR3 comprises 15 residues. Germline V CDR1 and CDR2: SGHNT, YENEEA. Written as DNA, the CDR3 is TGTGCCAGCAGCCGGGGTGCAGGGTCCACAGATACGCAGTATTTT. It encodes CASSRGAGSTDTQYF.

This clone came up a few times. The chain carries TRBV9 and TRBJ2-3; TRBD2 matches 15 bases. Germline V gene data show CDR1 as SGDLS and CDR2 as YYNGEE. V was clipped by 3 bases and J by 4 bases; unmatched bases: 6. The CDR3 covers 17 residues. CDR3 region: CASSGGGLAGGADTQYF. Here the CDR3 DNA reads TGTGCCAGCAGCGGCGGGGGACTAGCGGGAGGTGCAGATACGCAGTATTTT.

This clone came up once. The CDR3 DNA follows: TGTGCCAGCAACCGGGACAGGAACACTGAAGCTTTCTTT. Translation gives CASNRDRNTEAFF. The chain couples TRBV5-4 to TRBJ1-1, with 7 positions matching TRBD1. This CDR3 comprises 13 residues. Trimming took 6 bases from V and 1 from J; bases not matched to a gene: 3. Germline-derived CDR1 and CDR2 are SGHNT and YYREEE (reference sequence).

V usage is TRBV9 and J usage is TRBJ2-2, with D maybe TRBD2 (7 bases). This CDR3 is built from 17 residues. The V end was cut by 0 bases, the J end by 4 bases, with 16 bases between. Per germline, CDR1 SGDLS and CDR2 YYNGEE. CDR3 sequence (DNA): TGTGCCAGCAGCGTAGCTACGGGGGGCGCGAGCACCGGGGAGCTGTTTTTT. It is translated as CASSVATGGASTGELFF.

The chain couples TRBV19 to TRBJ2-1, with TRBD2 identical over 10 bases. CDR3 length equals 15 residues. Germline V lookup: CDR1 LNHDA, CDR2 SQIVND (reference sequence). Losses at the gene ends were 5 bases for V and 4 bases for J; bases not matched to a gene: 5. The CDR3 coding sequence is TGTGCCAGTAGTCGCACTAGCGGGGATTACAATGAGCAGTTCTTC. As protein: CASSRTSGDYNEQFF.

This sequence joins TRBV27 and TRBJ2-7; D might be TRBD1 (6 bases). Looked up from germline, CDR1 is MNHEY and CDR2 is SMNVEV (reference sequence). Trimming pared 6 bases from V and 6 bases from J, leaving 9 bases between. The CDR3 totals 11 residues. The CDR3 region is CASRQTGEQYF. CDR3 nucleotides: TGTGCCAGCAGGCAGACAGGCGAGCAGTACTTC.

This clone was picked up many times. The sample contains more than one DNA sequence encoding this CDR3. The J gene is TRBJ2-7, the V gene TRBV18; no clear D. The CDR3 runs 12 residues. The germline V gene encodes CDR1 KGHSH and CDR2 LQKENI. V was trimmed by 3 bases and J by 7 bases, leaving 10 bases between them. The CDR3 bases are TGTGCCAGCTCACCGGGCGTCCCTGAGCAGTACTTC. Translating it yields CASSPGVPEQYF.

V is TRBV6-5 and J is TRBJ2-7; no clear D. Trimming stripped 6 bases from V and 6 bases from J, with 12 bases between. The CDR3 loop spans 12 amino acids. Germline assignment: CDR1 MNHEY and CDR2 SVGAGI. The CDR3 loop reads CASSPKTGEQYF. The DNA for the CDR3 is TGTGCCAGCAGCCCGAAGACTGGCGAGCAGTACTTC.

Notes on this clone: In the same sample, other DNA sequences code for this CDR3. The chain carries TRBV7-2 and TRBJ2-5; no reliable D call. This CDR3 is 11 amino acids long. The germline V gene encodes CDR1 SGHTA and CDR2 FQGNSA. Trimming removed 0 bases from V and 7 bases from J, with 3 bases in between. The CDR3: CASSLAGTQYF. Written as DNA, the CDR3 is TGTGCCAGCAGCTTAGCTGGGACCCAGTACTTC.

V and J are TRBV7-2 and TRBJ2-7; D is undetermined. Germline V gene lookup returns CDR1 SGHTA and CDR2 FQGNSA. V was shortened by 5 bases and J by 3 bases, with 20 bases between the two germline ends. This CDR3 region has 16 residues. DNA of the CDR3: TGTGCCAGCAGCCCTGGACGGTTGCTTCAAATCTACGAGCAGTACTTC. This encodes CASSPGRLLQIYEQYF.

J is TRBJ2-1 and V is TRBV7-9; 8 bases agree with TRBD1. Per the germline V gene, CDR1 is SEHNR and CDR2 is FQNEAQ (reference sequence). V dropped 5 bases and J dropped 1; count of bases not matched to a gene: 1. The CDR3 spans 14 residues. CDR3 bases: TGTGCCAGCAGCGACAGGGGATCCTACAATGAGCAGTTCTTC. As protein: CASSDRGSYNEQFF.

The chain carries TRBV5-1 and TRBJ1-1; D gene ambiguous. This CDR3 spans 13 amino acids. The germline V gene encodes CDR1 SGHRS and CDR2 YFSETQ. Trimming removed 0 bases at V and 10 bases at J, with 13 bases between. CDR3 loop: CASSLEVPTGAFF. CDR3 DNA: TGCGCCAGCAGCTTGGAGGTTCCCACGGGAGCTTTCTTT.

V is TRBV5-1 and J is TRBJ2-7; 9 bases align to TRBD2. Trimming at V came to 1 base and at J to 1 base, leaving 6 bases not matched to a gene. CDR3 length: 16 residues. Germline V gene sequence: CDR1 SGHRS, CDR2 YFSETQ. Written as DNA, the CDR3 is TGCGCCAGCAGCTTGCAAGTCGCGGGAGGGTCCTACGAGCAGTACTTC. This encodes CASSLQVAGGSYEQYF.

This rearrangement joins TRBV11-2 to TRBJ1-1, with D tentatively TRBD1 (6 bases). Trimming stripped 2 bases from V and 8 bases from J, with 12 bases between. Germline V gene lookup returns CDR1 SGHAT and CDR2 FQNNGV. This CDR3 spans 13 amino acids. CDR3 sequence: CASSLKGGWEAFF. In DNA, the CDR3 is TGTGCCAGCAGCTTAAAGGGGGGGTGGGAAGCTTTCTTT.

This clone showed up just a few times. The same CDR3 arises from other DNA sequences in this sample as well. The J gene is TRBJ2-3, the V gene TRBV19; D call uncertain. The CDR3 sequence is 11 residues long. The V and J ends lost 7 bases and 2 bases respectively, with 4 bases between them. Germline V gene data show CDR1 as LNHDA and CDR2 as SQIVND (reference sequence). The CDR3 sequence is CASTNTDTQYF. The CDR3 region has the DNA TGTGCCAGTACGAACACAGATACGCAGTATTTT. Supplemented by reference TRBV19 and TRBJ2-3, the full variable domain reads DGGITQSPKYLFRKEGQNVTLSCEQNLNHDAMYWYRQDPGQGLRLIYYSQIVNDFQKGDIAEGYSVSREKKESFPLTVTSAQKNPTAFYLCASTNTDTQYFGPGTRLTVL.

This CDR3 reads CASSGQGTDTQYF. Written as DNA, the CDR3 is TGTGCCAGCAGTGGGCAAGGCACAGATACGCAGTATTTT. V is TRBV6-5 and J is TRBJ2-3; the D is unclear. In germline, CDR1 is MNHEY, CDR2 SVGAGI. CDR3 length equals 13 residues. The germline V and J ends were trimmed by 5 bases and 1 base, with 7 bases remaining between them.

CDR3 bases: TGTGCCAGCAGACCGGACAACTATAATTCACCCCTCCACTTT. The encoded protein is CASRPDNYNSPLHF. The J gene is TRBJ1-6, the V gene TRBV5-6, with D possibly matching TRBD1 (5 bases). From germline, CDR1 is SGHDT and CDR2 YYEEEE. The V and J ends lost 5 bases and 3 bases respectively, with 9 bases between them. The CDR3 contains 14 residues.

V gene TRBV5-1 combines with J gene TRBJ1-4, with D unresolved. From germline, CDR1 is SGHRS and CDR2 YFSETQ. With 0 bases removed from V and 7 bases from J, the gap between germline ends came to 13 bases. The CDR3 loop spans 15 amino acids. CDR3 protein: CASSLATDFSEKLFF. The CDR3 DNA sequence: TGCGCCAGCAGCTTGGCTACGGATTTTAGTGAAAAACTGTTTTTT.

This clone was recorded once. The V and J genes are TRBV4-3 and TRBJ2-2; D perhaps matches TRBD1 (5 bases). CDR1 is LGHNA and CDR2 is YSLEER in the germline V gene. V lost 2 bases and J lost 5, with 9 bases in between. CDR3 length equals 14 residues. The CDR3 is CASSQLAGTGELFF. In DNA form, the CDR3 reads TGCGCCAGCAGCCAATTAGCAGGGACCGGGGAGCTGTTTTTT.

In nucleotides, the CDR3 is TGTGCCAGCAGTGCGGGGGGAAACAATCAGCCCCAGCATTTT. Amino acid sequence: CASSAGGNNQPQHF. The V and J genes are TRBV2 and TRBJ1-5; possibly TRBD1 for D (5 bases). Looked up from germline, CDR1 is SNHLY and CDR2 is FYNNEI. V was trimmed by 4 bases and J by 3 bases, leaving 10 bases between them. The CDR3 consists of 14 residues.

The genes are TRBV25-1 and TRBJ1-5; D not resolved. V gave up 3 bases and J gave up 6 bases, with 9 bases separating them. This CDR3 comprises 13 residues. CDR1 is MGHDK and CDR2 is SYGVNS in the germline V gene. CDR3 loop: CASSDTGFQPQHF. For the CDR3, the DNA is TGTGCCAGCAGTGACACGGGTTTTCAGCCCCAGCATTTT.

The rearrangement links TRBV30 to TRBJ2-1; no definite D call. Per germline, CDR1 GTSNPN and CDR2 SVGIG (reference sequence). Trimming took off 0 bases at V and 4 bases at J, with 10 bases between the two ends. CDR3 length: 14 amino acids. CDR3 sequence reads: CAWSVYSGYNEQFF. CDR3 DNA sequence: TGTGCCTGGAGTGTGTACAGTGGTTACAATGAGCAGTTCTTC.

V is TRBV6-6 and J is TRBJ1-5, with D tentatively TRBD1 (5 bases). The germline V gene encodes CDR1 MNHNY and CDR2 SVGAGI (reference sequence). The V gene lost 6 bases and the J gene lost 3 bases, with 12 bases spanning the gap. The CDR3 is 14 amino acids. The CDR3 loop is CASRDQGANQPQHF. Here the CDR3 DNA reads TGTGCCAGCAGGGACCAGGGTGCCAATCAGCCCCAGCATTTT.

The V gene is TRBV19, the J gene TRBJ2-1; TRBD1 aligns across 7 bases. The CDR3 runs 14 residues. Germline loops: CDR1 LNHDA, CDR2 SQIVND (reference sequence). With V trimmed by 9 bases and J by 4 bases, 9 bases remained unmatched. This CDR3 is CASNRGSSYNEQFF. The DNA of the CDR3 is TGTGCCAGCAACAGGGGCTCTTCATACAATGAGCAGTTCTTC.

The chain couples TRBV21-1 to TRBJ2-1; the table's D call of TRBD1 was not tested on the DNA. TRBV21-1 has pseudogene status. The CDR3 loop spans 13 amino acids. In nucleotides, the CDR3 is TGTGCCAGCAGCAAAGCCAGGTACCATGAGCAGTTCTTC. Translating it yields CASSKARYHEQFF.

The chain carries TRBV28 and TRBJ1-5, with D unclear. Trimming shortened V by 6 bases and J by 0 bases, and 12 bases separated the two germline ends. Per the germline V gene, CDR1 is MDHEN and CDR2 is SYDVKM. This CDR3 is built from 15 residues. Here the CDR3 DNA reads TGTGCCAGCAGGCAGCCGCTCTATAGCAATCAGCCCCAGCATTTT. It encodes CASRQPLYSNQPQHF.

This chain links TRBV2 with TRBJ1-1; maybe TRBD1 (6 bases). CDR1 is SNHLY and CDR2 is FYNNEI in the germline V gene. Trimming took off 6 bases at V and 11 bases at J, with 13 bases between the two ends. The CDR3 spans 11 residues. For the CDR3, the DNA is TGTGCCAGCAGGTGGGGGGCCTGGGCTTTCTTT. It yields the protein CASRWGAWAFF.

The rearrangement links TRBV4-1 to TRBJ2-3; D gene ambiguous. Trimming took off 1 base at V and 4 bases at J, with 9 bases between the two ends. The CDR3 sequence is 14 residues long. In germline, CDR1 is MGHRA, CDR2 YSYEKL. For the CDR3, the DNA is TGCGCCAGCAGCCAAGTAGTGGGCCCAGATACGCAGTATTTT. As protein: CASSQVVGPDTQYF.

For the CDR3, the DNA is TGTGCCAGCAGTACGACAGGGCAGAGTTCACCCCTCCACTTT. It is translated as CASSTTGQSSPLHF. The genes are TRBV6-5 and TRBJ1-6; 7 bases align to TRBD1. The V gene end was trimmed by 5 bases and the J gene end by 9 bases; junction bases not matched to a gene: 7. Germline values: CDR1 MNHEY, CDR2 SVGAGI. CDR3 size: 14 residues.

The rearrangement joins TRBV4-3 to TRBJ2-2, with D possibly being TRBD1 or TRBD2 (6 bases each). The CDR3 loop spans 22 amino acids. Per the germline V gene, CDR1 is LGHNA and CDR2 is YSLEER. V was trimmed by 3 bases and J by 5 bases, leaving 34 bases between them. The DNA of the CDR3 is TGCGCCAGCAGCCAGGCCGTACCCGCAGGGGCGGGGCAGGGGTGGAAGACCGGGGAGCTGTTTTTT. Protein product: CASSQAVPAGAGQGWKTGELFF.

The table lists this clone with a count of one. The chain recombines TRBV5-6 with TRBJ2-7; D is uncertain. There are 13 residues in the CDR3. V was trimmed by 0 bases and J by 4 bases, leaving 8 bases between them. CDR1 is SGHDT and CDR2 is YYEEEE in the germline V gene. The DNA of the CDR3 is TGTGCCAGCAGCTTGGAGGACCAGTACGAGCAGTACTTC. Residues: CASSLEDQYEQYF.

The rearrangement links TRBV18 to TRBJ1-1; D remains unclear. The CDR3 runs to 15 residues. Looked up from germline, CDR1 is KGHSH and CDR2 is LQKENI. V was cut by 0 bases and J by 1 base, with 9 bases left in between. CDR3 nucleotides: TGTGCCAGCTCACCACCTGGGCGGAGGAACACTGAAGCTTTCTTT. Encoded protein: CASSPPGRRNTEAFF. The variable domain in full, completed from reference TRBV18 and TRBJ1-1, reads NAGVMQNPRHLVRRRGQEARLRCSPMKGHSHVYWYRQLPEEGLKFMVYLQKENIIDESGMPKERFSAEFPKEGPSILRIQQVVRGDSAAYFCASSPPGRRNTEAFFGQGTRLTVV.